This TCR beta chain stems from a study of blood T cell repertoires in COVID-19 (dated by TCRdb to the early 2020s). Context from the whole study: Samples covering the acute and convalescent phases of COVID-19 were provided by collaborators in the United States, Italy and Spain. The prospective study material was composed of cDNA or gDNA derived from T cells, B-cell-depleted T cells, or PBMCs. Deeply sampled blood TCRbeta repertoires from subjects exposed to, actively infected with, or recovered from COVID-19 were included in the dataset. The repertoires were made available in a free public database intended to serve as a resource for research on the immune response to SARS-CoV-2. The samples were drawn from the first 160 participants of the ongoing ImmuneRACE study and from about 1,200 subjects provided by 6 global collaborators. Nearly every sample came with metadata listing a de-identified subject ID, COVID-19 status, age in years and sex. Where available, HLA class I and class II types were taken from metadata supplied by the sample provider and were not determined by assay-based typing. Broad study findings and their caveats: How much clinical and demographic metadata was included differed by source and by participant, and the metadata was provided uncurated.

Whole blood was collected in K2EDTA tubes by collaborating institutions according to the institutions' own protocols. For TCRbeta analysis, collaborator samples were shipped as frozen whole blood, as isolated PBMCs, or as DNA extracted from either sample type. In this sample, this clone turned up once. The clone's antigen remains unknown. Qualities for individual bases were not recorded, and no much larger clone is one base off. TCRbeta CDR3 regions were amplified from genomic DNA by means of the immunoSEQ Assay, a bias-controlled multiplex PCR. On the authors' methods: The number of nucleated cells in each sample was estimated from the amplification of reference gene primers within the assay. Sequence reads were collapsed and filtered to measure the absolute abundance of every unique TCRbeta CDR3 rearrangement. Productive Simpson clonality was computed per sample as the square root of Simpson's diversity index over productive rearrangements. TCRdb stores this immuneACCESS table with in-frame sequences only. Part of the clones is absent; in the studies checked, under half of the shortfall reflects unresolved V genes, and no reason is known for the rest. V, J and clone size are taken as reported in that table, and D and trimming were inferred from the DNA itself. The sample yields hundreds of thousands of clones; roughly 87% were counted once. The ten largest clones add up to 0.8% of the sample.

What was sequenced was peripheral blood. This clonotype was obtained from a woman between 25 and 40 years old with acute or convalescent COVID-19.

The DNA is as follows: TGTGCCAGCAGCTCCGGGACAGGGCAATTAATTCCCTACGAGCAGTACTTC. Its amino acids are CASSSGTGQLIPYEQYF. This chain is built from TRBV7-2 and TRBJ2-7; 9 central nucleotides agree with TRBD1. V and J are trimmed by 4 bases and 2 bases, and the gene matches miss 12 bases of the junction. In the germline V gene, CDR1 corresponds to SGHTA and CDR2 to FQGNSA. Reading from cysteine to phenylalanine, the CDR3 counts 17 amino acids. The DNA shown is the 51-base CDR3, in frame from base 1.